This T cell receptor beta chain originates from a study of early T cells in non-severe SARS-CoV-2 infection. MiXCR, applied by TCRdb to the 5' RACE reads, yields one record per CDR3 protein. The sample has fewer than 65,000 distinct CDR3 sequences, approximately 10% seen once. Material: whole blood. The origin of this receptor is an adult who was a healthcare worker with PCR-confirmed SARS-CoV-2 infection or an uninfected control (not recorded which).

CDR3 DNA sequence: TGCGCCAGCAGCTGGACCGGGGCAAGCACAGATACGCAGTATTTT. Protein: CASSWTGASTDTQYF. The chain combines TRBV5-1 with TRBJ2-3; D could derive from TRBD1 or TRBD2 (5 bases each). CDR3 length: 15 amino acids. V lost 3 bases to trimming and J lost 0 bases, with 11 bases between them. The germline V gene encodes CDR1 SGHRS and CDR2 YFSETQ.